One sample yielded the 9 T cell receptor beta chains listed below, sequenced in a study of cytomegalovirus exposure and HLA in healthy donors. Amplification used 60 Vbeta primers and 13 Jbeta primers. Clones were sequenced by immunoSEQ multiplex PCR, and TCRdb holds only the in-frame ones, with some missing. The table includes some 120,000 clones, 73% detected once. Sequencing was done on a sample of PBMCs. The receptors were gathered from a man aged 55-75 years in good health and CMV-seropositive.

There are a few counts of this clone. The chain carries TRBV6-5 and TRBJ1-1; no clear D. The CDR3 totals 13 residues. The V gene lost 3 bases and the J gene lost 0 bases, with 5 bases spanning the gap. CDR1 MNHEY and CDR2 SVGAGI come from the germline V gene. CDR3 amino acids: CASSYSLNTEAFF. Written as DNA, the CDR3 is TGTGCCAGCAGTTATTCTCTGAACACTGAAGCTTTCTTT.

This chain connects TRBV29-1 to TRBJ2-7; 9 nucleotides match TRBD1. Germline-derived CDR1 and CDR2 are SQVTM and ANQGSEA. With V trimmed by 7 bases and J by 4 bases, 8 bases remained unmatched. CDR3 length equals 13 residues. CDR3 coding DNA: TGCAGCGCCACACGGACAGGGGCATACGAGCAGTACTTC. Translated: CSATRTGAYEQYF.

The chain employs TRBV7-3 and TRBJ2-6, with 7 bases identical to TRBD1. Losses at the gene ends were 1 base for V and 2 bases for J; bases not matched to a gene: 8. The CDR3 extends over 18 amino acids. Germline lookup yields CDR1 SGHTA and CDR2 FQGTGA. CDR3 sequence: CASSLKGRGSTGANVLTF. DNA for the CDR3: TGTGCCAGCAGCTTAAAAGGCAGGGGGTCTACTGGGGCCAACGTCCTGACTTTC.

V usage is TRBV18 and J usage is TRBJ2-1; 8 nucleotides agree with TRBD2. The CDR3 length is 16 residues. Germline V CDR1 and CDR2: KGHSH, LQKENI. V shed 3 bases and J 0 bases; nucleotides not matched to a gene: 4. CDR3 in DNA: TGTGCCAGCTCACCGTTTACTAGCGGCTCCTACAATGAGCAGTTCTTC. Protein: CASSPFTSGSYNEQFF.

This chain uses TRBV11-2 with TRBJ2-7, with TRBD2 as a possible D gene (6 bases). This CDR3 has 15 residues. CDR1 is SGHAT and CDR2 is FQNNGV in the germline V gene. V was clipped by 4 bases and J by 3 bases, with 16 bases between them. CDR3 protein: CASSSSHGGFYEQYF. DNA of the CDR3: TGTGCCAGCAGCTCCTCCCATGGGGGGTTCTACGAGCAGTACTTC.

Here the CDR3 reads CASSLGDRAVDTQYF. CDR3 sequence (DNA): TGTGCCAGCAGCTTAGGGGACAGGGCTGTAGATACGCAGTATTTT. The chain employs TRBV7-9 and TRBJ2-3, with 9 bases identical to TRBD1. The CDR3 contains 15 residues. The ends lost 1 base at V and 5 bases at J; junction bases unmatched: 4. Germline V gene data show CDR1 as SEHNR and CDR2 as FQNEAQ (reference sequence).

The chain recombines TRBV9 with TRBJ1-2; 10 nucleotides align to TRBD1. Germline trimming cut 2 bases from V and 5 bases from J; bases unmatched to any gene: 6. Per the germline V gene, CDR1 is SGDLS and CDR2 is YYNGEE. This CDR3 has 15 residues. CDR3 DNA sequence: TGTGCCAGCAGCGTCTCGGGACAGGGGTTTTATGGCTACACCTTC. Its protein is CASSVSGQGFYGYTF. The full variable domain, in which reference TRBV9 and TRBJ1-2 provide the parts outside the CDR3, is DSGVTQTPKHLITATGQRVTLRCSPRSGDLSVYWYQQSLDQGLQFLIQYYNGEERAKGNILERFSAQQFPDLHSELNLSSLELGDSALYFCASSVSGQGFYGYTFGSGTRLTVV.

The rearrangement joins TRBV30 to TRBJ1-2; D may be TRBD1 (6 bases). CDR3 length: 12 residues. V was trimmed by 5 bases and J by 8 bases, leaving 15 bases between them. CDR1 GTSNPN and CDR2 SVGIG come from the germline V gene (reference sequence). The CDR3 coding sequence is TGTGCCTGGGCTTCAGGGGTCGGGGGCTACACCTTC. It codes for CAWASGVGGYTF.

CDR3 in DNA: TGTGCCAGTGGTGAGCCTTATGAAAAACTGTTTTTT. Amino acids: CASGEPYEKLFF. The rearrangement uses TRBV11-2 and TRBJ1-4; no clear D. This CDR3 region has 12 residues. V shed 9 bases and J shed 6 bases, with 11 bases lying between them. CDR1 SGHAT and CDR2 FQNNGV come from the germline V gene.